This T cell receptor (beta chain) was recorded in a study of blood T cells in healthy people across ages. Study-wide results and caveats: Age showed a roughly linear inverse relationship with TCR beta diversity per million T cells.

V lost 7 bases and J 7 bases, leaving 17 bases between the germline ends. The CDR3 runs to 13 residues. Per germline, CDR1 SNHLY and CDR2 FYNNEI. Next came a second PCR, run for about 6 to 11 cycles, which used a sample-barcoded 5' primer along with a J-beta primer mix. Every sample gave at least 2.5 million paired-end reads containing CDR3. Using its own MiXCR run on the 5' RACE reads, TCRdb lists one record per CDR3 protein. This sample carries 650,000 to 800,000 distinct CDR3 sequences, around 43% of them seen once, and the ten largest clones take around 21%. The donors, healthy Caucasians from Russia, were aged about 6 to 95. On this clonotype: Its target is not known. A read error may explain this, as a much larger clone is one base away.

The sequencing input was blood. This chain links TRBV2 with TRBJ2-7; either TRBD1 or TRBD2 may supply D (5 bases each). The sequence came from a man in his fifties or sixties in good health. Here the CDR3 reads CASIRDHYNEQYF. The CDR3 DNA reads as TGTGCCAGCATCCGGGACCACTACAATGAGCAGTACTTC.